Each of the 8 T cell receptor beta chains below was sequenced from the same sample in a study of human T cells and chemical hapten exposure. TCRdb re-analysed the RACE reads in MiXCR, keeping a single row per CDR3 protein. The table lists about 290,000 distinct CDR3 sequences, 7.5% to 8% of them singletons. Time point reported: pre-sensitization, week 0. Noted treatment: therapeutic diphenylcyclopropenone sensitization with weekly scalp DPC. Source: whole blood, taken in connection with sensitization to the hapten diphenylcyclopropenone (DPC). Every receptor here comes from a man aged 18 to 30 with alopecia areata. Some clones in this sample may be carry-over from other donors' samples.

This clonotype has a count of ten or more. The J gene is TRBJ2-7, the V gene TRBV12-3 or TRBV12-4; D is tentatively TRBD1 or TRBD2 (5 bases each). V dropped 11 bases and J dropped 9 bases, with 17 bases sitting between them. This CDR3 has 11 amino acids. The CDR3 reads CAGHTVGGQYV. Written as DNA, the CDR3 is TGTGCCGGTCATACTGTTGGGGGGCAGTACGTC.

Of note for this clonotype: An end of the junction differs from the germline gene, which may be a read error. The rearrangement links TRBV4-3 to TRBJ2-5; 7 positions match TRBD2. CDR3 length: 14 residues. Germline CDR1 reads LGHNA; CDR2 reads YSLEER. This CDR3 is CASSSLAREETQHF. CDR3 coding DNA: TGCGCCAGCAGCAGTCTAGCACGGGAGGAGACCCAGCACTTC.

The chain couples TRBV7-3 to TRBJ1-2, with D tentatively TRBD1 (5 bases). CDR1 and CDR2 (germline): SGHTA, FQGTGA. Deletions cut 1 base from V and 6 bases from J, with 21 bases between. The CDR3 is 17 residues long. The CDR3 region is CASSLNPGAGWLDGYTF. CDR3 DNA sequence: TGTGCCAGCAGCTTAAATCCCGGGGCAGGGTGGTTGGATGGCTACACCTTC.

The CDR3 coding sequence is TGTGCCAGCAGCGTTGCGGCGTACACTGAAGCTTTCTTT. Protein sequence: CASSVAAYTEAFF. V and J are TRBV7-2 and TRBJ1-1; D not certain. Germline lookup yields CDR1 SGHTA and CDR2 FQGNSA. V was cut by 5 bases and J by 3 bases, with 10 bases left in between. The CDR3 loop spans 13 amino acids.

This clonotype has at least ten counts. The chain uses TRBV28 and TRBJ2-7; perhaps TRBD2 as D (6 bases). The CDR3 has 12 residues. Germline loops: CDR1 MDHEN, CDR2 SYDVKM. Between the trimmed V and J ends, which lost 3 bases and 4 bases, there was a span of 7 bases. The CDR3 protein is CASSFGSYEQYF. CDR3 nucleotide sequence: TGTGCCAGCAGTTTCGGGAGTTACGAGCAGTACTTC.

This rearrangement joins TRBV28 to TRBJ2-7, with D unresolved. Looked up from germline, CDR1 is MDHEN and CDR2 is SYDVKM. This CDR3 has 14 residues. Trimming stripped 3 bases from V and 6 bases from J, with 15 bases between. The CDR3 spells CASSFTLDPVEQYF. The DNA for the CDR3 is TGTGCCAGCAGTTTCACCCTCGATCCGGTCGAGCAGTACTTC. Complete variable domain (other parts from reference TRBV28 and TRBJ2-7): DVKVTQSSRYLVKRTGEKVFLECVQDMDHENMFWYRQDPGLGLRLIYFSYDVKMKEKGDIPEGYSVSREKKERFSLILESASTNQTSMYLCASSFTLDPVEQYFGPGTRLTVT.

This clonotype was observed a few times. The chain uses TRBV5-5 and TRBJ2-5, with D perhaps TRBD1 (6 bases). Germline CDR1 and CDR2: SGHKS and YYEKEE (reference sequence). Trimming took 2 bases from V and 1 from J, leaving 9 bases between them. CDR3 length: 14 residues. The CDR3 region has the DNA TGTGCCAGCAGCTTCCGGACAGTCCAAGAGACCCAGTACTTC. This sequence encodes CASSFRTVQETQYF.

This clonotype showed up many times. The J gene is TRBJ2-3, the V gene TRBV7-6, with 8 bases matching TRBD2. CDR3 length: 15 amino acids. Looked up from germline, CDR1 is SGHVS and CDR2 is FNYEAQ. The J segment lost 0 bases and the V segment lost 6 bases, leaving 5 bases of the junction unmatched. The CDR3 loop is CASSLAGESTDTQYF. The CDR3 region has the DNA TGTGCCAGCAGTCTAGCGGGTGAAAGCACAGATACGCAGTATTTT.